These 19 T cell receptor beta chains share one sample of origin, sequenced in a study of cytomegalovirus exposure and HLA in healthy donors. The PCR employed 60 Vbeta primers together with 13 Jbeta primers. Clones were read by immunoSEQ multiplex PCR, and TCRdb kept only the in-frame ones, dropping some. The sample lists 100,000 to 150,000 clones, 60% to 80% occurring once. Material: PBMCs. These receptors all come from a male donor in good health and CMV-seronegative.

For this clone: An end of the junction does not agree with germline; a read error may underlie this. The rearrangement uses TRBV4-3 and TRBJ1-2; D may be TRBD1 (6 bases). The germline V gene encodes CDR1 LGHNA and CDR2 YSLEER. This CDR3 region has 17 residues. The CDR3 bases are TGCGCCAGCAGCCAAGATCTGGGGCAGGGGCAGGGCTATGGCTGCACCTTC. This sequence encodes CASSQDLGQGQGYGCTF.

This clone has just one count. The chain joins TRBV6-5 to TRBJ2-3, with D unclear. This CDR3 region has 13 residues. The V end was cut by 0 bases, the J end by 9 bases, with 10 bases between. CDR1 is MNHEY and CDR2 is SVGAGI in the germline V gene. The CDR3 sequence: CASSYSDPGTQYF. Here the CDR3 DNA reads TGTGCCAGCAGTTACTCCGACCCAGGCACGCAGTATTTT.

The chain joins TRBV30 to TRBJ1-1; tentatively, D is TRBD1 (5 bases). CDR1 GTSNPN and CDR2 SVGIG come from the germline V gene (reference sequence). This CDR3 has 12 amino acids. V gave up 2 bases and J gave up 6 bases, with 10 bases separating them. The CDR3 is CAWSQGGAEAFF. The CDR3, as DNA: TGTGCCTGGAGTCAGGGTGGGGCTGAAGCTTTCTTT.

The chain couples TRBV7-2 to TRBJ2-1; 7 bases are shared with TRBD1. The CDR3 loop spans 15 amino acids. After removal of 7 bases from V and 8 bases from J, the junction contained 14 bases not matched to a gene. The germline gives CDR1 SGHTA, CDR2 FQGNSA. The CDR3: CASTSPVRGWDEQFF. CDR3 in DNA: TGTGCCAGCACCTCTCCGGTCAGGGGGTGGGATGAGCAGTTCTTC.

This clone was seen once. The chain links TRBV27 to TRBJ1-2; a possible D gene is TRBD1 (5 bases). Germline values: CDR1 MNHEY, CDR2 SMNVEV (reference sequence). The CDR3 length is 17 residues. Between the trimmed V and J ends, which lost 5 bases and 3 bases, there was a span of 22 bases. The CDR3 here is CASSLRILRRGDYGYTF. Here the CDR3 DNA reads TGTGCCAGCAGTCTAAGGATATTACGGAGGGGCGACTATGGCTACACCTTC.

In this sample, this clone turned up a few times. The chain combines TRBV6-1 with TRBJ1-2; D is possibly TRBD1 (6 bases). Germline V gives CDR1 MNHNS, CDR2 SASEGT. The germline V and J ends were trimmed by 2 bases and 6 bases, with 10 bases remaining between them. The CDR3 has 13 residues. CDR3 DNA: TGTGCCAGCAGTGAAAACAGGGCGAATGGCTACACCTTC. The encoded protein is CASSENRANGYTF.

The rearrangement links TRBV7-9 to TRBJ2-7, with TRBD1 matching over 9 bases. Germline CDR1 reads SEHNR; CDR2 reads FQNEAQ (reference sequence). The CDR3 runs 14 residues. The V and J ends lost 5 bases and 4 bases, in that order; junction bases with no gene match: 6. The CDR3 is CASSEGGTGYEQYF. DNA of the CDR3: TGTGCCAGCAGCGAAGGCGGGACAGGGTACGAGCAGTACTTC.

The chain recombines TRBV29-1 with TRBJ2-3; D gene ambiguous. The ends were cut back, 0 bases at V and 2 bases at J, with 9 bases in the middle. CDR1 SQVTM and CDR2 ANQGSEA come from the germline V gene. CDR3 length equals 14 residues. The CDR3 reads CSVEDSFLTDTQYF. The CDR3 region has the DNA TGCAGCGTTGAAGATTCTTTTCTCACAGATACGCAGTATTTT.

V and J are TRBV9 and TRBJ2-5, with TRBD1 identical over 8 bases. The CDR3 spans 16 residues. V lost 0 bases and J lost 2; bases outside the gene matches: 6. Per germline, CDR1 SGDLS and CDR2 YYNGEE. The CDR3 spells CASSVDGTGWQETQYF. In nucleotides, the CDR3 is TGTGCCAGCAGCGTAGATGGGACAGGTTGGCAAGAGACCCAGTACTTC.

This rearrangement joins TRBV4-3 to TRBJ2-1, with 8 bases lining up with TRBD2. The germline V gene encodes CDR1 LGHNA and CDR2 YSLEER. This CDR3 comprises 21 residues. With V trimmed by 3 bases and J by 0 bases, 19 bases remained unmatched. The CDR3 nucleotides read TGCGCCAGCAGCCACCGACTTAGCGGGGACTTTGTCCTTAACTCCTACAATGAGCAGTTCTTC. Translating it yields CASSHRLSGDFVLNSYNEQFF.

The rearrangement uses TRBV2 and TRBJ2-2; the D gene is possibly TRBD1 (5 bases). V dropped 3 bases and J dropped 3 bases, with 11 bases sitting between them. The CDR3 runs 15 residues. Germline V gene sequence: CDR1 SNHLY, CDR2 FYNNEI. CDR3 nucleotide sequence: TGTGCCAGCAGTGACTGGGCAGGGTACACCGGGGAGCTGTTTTTT. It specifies CASSDWAGYTGELFF.

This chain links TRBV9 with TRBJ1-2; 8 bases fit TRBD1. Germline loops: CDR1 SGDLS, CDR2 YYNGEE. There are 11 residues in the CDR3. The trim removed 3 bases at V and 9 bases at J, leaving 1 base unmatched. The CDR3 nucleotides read TGTGCCAGCAGCGGGACAGGGCGCTACACCTTC. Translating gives CASSGTGRYTF.

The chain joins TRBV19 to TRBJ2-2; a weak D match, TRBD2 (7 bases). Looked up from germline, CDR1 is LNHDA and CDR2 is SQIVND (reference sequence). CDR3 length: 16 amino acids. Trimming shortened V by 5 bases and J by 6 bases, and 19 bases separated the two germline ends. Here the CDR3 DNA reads TGTGCCAGTAGTGCTCCCCGGGGGCGGGGGCCCGGGGAGCTGTTTTTT. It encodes CASSAPRGRGPGELFF.

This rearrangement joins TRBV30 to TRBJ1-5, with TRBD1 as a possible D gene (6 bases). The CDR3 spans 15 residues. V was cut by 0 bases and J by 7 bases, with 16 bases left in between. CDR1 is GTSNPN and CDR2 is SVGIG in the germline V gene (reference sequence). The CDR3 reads CAWSVPGVGGQPQHF. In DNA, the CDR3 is TGTGCCTGGAGTGTACCAGGGGTAGGCGGACAGCCCCAGCATTTT.

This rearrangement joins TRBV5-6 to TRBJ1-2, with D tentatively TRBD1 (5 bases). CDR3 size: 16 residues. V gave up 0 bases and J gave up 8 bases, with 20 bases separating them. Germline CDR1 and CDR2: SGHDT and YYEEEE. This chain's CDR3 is CASSLERAGWSEGYTF. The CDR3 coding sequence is TGTGCCAGCAGCTTGGAGCGGGCAGGGTGGTCGGAGGGCTACACCTTC.

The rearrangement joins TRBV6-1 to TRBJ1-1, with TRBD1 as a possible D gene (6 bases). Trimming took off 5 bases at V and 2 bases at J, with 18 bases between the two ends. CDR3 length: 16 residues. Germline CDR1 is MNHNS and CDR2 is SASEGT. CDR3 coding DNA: TGTGCCAGCAGTCAAGGGTCTGGGGACATCAACACTGAAGCTTTCTTT. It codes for CASSQGSGDINTEAFF.

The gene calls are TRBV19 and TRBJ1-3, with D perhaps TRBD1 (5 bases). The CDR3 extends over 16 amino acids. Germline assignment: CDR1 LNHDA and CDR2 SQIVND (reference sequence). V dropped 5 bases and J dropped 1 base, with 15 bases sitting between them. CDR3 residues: CASSVDSEASGNTIYF. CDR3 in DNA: TGTGCCAGTAGTGTCGACAGTGAGGCGTCTGGAAACACCATATATTTT. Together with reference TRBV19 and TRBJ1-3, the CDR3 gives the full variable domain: DGGITQSPKYLFRKEGQNVTLSCEQNLNHDAMYWYRQDPGQGLRLIYYSQIVNDFQKGDIAEGYSVSREKKESFPLTVTSAQKNPTAFYLCASSVDSEASGNTIYFGEGSWLTVV.

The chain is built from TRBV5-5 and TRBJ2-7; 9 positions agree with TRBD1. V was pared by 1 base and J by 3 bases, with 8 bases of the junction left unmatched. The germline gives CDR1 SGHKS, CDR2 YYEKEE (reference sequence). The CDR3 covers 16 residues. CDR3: CASSLSPGTGIYEQYF. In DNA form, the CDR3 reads TGTGCCAGCAGCTTGAGTCCCGGGACAGGGATCTACGAGCAGTACTTC.

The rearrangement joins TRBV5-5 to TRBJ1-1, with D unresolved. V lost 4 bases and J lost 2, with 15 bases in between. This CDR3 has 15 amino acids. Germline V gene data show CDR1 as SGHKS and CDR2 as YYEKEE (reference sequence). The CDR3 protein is CASSPEGGQNTEAFF. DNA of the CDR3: TGTGCCAGCAGCCCGGAGGGAGGGCAAAACACTGAAGCTTTCTTT.